This is a list of T cell receptor beta chains from one sample in a study of regulatory T cells in long-lasting Graves disease. Each CDR3 protein is one row after TCRdb ran MiXCR on the multiplex PCR reads. The table includes over 200,000 distinct CDR3 sequences, approximately 18% detected once. A further study also used this sample, focusing on T cells in Graves' hyperthyroidism and ophthalmopathy.

Sample: peripheral blood mononuclear cells (PBMCs), taken at new diagnosis, from a patient treated with antithyroid drugs. These receptors were taken from a woman aged 30 to 39 with Graves disease. The CDR3 runs from the conserved cysteine through the conserved F or W. A D gene is named only where the DNA matches it firmly. Rows may omit the clone size; those that give it use once, few, many or a size class.

D	size	V	J	DNA	CDR3
TRBD1	many	TRBV5-1	TRBJ2-7	TGCGCCAGCAGCTTGGAGGGACAGCCCTACGAGCAGTACTTC	CASSLEGQPYEQYF
.	few	TRBV5-1	TRBJ1-3	TGCGCCAGCAGTCCGGGCGTGGGAAGTTTCGGAAACACCATATATTTT	CASSPGVGSFGNTIYF
.	few	TRBV19	TRBJ2-7	TGTGCCAGTAAGGAGGACGGCCCCTACGAGCAGTACTTC	CASKEDGPYEQYF
TRBD2	many	TRBV3-1	TRBJ2-1	TGTGCCAGCAGCCAAGATAAGGCGGGCGGGGGGGTTGTCTACAATGAGCAGTTCTTC	CASSQDKAGGGVVYNEQFF
.	many	TRBV20-1	TRBJ2-7	TGCAGTGCCGTACAAGGGTTGGACGAGCAGTACTTC	CSAVQGLDEQYF
TRBD1	many	TRBV2	TRBJ1-5	TGTGCCAGCAGAACTTCGACAGGGACCAATCAGCCCCAGCATTTT	CASRTSTGTNQPQHF
TRBD1	many	TRBV12-3/TRBV12-4	TRBJ2-3	TGTGCCAGCAAAGGGACAGGGTCGTCGGTGGATACGCAGTATTTT	CASKGTGSSVDTQYF
.	many	TRBV20-1	TRBJ2-1	TGCAGTGCTAGAGAAGTGAACTTGGGCAATGAGCAGTTCTTC	CSAREVNLGNEQFF
.	few	TRBV19	TRBJ2-6	TGTGCCAGTAGCAGAGCAGGGGTAGGTGGGGCCAACGTCCTGACTTTC	CASSRAGVGGANVLTF
TRBD1	many	TRBV12-5	TRBJ1-1	TGTGCTAGTGGTTCACCGGGACAGGGGGATTTT	CASGSPGQGDF
.	.	TRBV4-1	TRBJ1-3	TGCGCCAGCAGCCGACTAACCGGACCGCCGCCTGGAAACACCATATATTTT	CASSRLTGPPPGNTIYF
.	many	TRBV2	TRBJ1-4	TGTGCCAGCTATCAGGACCATAATGAAAAACTGTTTTTT	CASYQDHNEKLFF